Given below is one TCR beta chain in context. The sample belongs to a study of blood T cell repertoires in COVID-19. Clones were read by immunoSEQ multiplex PCR, and TCRdb kept only the in-frame ones, dropping some. The table lists 180,000 or so clones, 89% of them singletons. The sequenced sample was peripheral blood. This sequence was found in a man aged 35 to 55 with acute or convalescent COVID-19.

The CDR3 DNA reads TGCGCCAGCAGCCGCCTCTCGATCGGCTCCTACGAGCAGTACTTC. Its translation is CASSRLSIGSYEQYF. The chain combines TRBV5-1 with TRBJ2-7; D unclear. CDR3 length: 15 amino acids. Trimming left V 4 bases short and J 0 bases short, with 14 bases between. Germline V gene lookup returns CDR1 SGHRS and CDR2 YFSETQ.